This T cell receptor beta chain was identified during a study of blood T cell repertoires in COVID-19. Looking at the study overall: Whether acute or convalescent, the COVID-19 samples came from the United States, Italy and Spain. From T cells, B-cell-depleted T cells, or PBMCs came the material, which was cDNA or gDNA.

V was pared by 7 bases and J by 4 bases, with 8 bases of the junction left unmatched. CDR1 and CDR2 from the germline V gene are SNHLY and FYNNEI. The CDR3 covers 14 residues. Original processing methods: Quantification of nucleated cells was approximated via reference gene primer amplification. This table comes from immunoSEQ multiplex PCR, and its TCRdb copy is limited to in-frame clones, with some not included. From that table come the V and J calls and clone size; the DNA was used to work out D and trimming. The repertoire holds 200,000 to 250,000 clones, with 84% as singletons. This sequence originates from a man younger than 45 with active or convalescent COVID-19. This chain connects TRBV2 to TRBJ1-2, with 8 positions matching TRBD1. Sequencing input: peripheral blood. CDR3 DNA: TGTGCCAGCAATCTAGACAGGGGTCCCTATGGCTACACCTTC. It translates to CASNLDRGPYGYTF. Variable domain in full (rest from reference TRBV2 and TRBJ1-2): EPEVTQTPSHQVTQMGQEVILRCVPISNHLYFYWYRQILGQKVEFLVSFYNNEISEKSEIFDDQFSVERPDGSNFTLKIRSTKLEDSAMYFCASNLDRGPYGYTFGSGTRLTVV.